The clone carrying this T cell receptor beta chain was counted a few times. This specimen comes from a study of T-cell reconstitution after alpha-beta-depleted transplantation in children. The CDR3 spans 18 residues. CDR1 and CDR2 from the germline V gene are SGHAT and FQNNGV. The V and J ends lost 0 bases and 5 bases, in that order; junction bases with no gene match: 10. Unique molecular identifiers featured in how the TCRbeta library was prepared. TCRdb analysed the PCR reads with MiXCR anew, one entry per CDR3 protein. The sample yields about 500,000 distinct CDR3 sequences, about 31% seen once. The chain is built from TRBV11-2 and TRBJ2-1; 10 nucleotides match TRBD2. Sequenced here: PBMCs from the stem cell graft donor, sampled from the stem cell graft. The sequence derives from a human donor who donated a stem cell graft to a child with aplastic anemia. In DNA form, the CDR3 reads TGTGCCAGCAGCTTAGAGGTAGCGGGAGGATCTCCCAACAATGAGCAGTTCTTC. Amino acids: CASSLEVAGGSPNNEQFF.